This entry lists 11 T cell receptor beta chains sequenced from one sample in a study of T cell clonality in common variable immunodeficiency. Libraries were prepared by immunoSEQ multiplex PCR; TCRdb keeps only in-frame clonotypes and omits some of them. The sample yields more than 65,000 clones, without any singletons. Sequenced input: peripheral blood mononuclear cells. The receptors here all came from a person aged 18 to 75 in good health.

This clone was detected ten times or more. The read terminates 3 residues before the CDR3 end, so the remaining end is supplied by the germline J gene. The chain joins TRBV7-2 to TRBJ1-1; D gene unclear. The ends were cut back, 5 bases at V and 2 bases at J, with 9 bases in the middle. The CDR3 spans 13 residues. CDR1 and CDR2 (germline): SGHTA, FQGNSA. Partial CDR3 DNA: TGTGCCAGCAGCGTAAACACCAACACTGAA. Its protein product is CASSVNTNTE. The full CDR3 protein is CASSVNTNTEAFF.

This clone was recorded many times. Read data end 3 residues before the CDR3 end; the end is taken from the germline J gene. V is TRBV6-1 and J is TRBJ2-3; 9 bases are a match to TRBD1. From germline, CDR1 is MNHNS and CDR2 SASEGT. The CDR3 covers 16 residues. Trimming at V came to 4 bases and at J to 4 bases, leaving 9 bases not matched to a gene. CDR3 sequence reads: CASSALTGGAADTQYF. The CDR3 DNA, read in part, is TGTGCCAGCAGTGCCCTTACAGGGGGCGCCGCAGATACG.

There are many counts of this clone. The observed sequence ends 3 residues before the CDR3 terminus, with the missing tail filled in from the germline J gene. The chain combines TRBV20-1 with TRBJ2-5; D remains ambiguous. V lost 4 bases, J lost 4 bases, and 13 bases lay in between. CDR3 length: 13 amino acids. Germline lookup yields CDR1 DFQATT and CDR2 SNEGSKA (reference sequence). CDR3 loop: CSAIEGPSETQYF. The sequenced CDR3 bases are TGCAGTGCTATAGAAGGGCCCTCAGAGACC.

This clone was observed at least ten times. The covered CDR3 bases are TGTGCCAGCAGCTTAGGATCGGGGTCGTCGTACGAG. It specifies CASSLGSGSSYE. The complete CDR3 reads CASSLGSGSSYEQYF. The chain recombines TRBV7-2 with TRBJ2-7; tentatively, D is TRBD2 (5 bases). The CDR3 goes on 3 residues after the read ends, and that part is filled in from the germline J gene. This CDR3 has 15 residues. Trimming removed 1 base from V and 4 bases from J, with 14 bases in between. Germline CDR1 and CDR2: SGHTA and FQGNSA.

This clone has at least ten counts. The CDR3 reads CASSLDRGASYEQYF. The DNA read from the CDR3 is TGTGCCAGCAGCTTAGACAGGGGCGCGTCCTACGAG. The gene calls are TRBV7-8 and TRBJ2-7, with 7 bases aligning to TRBD1. The CDR3 end lies 3 residues beyond the end of the read and is filled in from the germline J gene. Germline V CDR1 and CDR2: SGHVS, FQNEAQ. This CDR3 region has 15 residues. Trimming at V came to 1 base and at J to 1 base, leaving 4 bases not matched to a gene. Full variable domain (remainder filled in from reference TRBV7-8 and TRBJ2-7): GAGVSQSPRYKVAKRGQDVALRCDPISGHVSLFWYQQALGQGPEFLTYFQNEAQLDKSGLPSDRFFAERPEGSVSTLKIQRTQQEDSAVYLCASSLDRGASYEQYFGPGTRLTVT.

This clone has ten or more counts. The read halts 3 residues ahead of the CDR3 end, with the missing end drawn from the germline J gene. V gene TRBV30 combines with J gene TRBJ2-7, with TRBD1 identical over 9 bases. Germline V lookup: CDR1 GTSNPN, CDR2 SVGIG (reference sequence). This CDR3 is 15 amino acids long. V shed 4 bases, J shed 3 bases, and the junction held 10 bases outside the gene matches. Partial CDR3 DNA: TGTGCCTGGACGATGACGGGACAGGGAATCTACGAG. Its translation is CAWTMTGQGIYE. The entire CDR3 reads CAWTMTGQGIYEQYF.

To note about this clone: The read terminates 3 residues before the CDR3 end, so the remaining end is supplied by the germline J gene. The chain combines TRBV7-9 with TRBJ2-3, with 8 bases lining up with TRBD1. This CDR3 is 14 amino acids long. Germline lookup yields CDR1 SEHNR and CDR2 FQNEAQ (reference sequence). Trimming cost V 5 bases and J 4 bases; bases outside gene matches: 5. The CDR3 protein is CASSLGQGSDTQYF. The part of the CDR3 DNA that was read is TGTGCCAGCAGCCTTGGACAGGGTTCAGATACG.

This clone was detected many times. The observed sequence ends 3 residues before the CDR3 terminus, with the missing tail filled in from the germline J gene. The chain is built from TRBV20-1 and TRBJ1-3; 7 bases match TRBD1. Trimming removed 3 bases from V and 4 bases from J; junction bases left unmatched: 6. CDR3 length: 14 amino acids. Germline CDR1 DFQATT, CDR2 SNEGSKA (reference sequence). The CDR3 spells CSASKGARGNTIYF. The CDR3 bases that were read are TGCAGTGCTAGCAAGGGGGCGCGGGGAAACACC.

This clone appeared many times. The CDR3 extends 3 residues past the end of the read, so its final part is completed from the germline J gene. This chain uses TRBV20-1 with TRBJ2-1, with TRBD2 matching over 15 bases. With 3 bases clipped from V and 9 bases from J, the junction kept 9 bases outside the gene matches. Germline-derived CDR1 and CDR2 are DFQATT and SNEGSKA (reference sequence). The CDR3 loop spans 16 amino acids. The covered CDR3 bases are TGCAGTGCTAGTACCGGACTAGCGGGAGGGCCCACTGAG. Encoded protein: CSASTGLAGGPTE. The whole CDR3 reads CSASTGLAGGPTEQFF.

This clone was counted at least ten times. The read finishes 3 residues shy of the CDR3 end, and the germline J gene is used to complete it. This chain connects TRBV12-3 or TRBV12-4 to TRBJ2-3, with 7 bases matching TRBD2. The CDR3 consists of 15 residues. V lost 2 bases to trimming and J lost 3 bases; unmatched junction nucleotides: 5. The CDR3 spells CASSLRRERTDTQYF. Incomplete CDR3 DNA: TGTGCCAGCAGTTTACGGCGGGAGCGTACAGATACG.

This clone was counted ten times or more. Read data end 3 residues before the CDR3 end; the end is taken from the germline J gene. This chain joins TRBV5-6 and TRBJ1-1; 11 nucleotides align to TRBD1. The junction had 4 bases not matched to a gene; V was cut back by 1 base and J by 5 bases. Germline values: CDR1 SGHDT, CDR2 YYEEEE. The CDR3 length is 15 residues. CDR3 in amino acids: CASSLPGQGGTEAFF. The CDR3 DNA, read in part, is TGTGCCAGCAGCTTGCCGGGACAGGGGGGTACTGAA.